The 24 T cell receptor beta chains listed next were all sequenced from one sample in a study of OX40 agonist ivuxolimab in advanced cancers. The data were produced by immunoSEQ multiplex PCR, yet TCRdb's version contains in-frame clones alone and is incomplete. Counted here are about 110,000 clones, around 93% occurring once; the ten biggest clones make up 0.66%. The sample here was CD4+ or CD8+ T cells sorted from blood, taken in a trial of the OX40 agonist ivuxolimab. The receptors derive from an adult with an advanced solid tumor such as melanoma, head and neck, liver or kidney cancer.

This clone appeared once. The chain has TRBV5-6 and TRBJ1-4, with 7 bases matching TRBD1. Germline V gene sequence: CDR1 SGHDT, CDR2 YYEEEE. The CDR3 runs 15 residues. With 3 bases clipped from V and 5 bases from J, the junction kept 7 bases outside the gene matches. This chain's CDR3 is CASSSLSGGNEKLFF. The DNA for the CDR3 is TGTGCCAGCAGCTCCTTATCAGGGGGGAATGAAAAACTGTTTTTT. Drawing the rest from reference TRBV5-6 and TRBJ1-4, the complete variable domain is DAGVTQSPTHLIKTRGQQVTLRCSPKSGHDTVSWYQQALGQGPQFIFQYYEEEERQRGNFPDRFSGHQFPNYSSELNVNALLLGDSALYLCASSSLSGGNEKLFFGSGTQLSVL.

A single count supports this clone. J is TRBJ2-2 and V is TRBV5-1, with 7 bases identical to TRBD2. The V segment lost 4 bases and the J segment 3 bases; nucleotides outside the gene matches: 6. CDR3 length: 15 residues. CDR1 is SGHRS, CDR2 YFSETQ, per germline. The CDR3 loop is CASSKQRDHTGELFF. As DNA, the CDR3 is TGCGCCAGCAGCAAGCAGCGGGACCACACCGGGGAGCTGTTTTTT.

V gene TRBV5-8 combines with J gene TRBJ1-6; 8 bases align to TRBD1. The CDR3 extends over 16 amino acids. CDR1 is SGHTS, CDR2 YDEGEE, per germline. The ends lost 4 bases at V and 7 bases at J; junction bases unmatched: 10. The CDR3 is CASSRETGAWNSPLHF. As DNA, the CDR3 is TGTGCCAGCAGCCGCGAGACAGGGGCGTGGAATTCACCCCTCCACTTT.

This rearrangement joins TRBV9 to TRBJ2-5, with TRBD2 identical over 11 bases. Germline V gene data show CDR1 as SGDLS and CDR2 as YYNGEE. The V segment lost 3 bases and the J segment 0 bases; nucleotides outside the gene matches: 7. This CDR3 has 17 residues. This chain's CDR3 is CASSAGLADSYQETQYF. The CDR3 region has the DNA TGTGCCAGCAGCGCGGGACTAGCGGACTCGTACCAAGAGACCCAGTACTTC.

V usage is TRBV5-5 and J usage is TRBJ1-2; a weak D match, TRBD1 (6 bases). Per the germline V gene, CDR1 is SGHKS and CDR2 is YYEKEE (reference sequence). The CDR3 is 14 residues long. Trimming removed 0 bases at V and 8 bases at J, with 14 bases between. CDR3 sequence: CASSLGRGHRGYTF. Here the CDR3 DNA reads TGTGCCAGCAGCTTGGGGCGGGGGCATCGAGGCTACACCTTC.

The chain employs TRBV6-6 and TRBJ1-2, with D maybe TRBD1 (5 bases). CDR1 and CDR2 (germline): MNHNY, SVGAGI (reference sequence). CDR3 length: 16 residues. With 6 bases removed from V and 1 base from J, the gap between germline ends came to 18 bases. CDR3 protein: CASRLSPGLDNYGYTF. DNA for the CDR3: TGTGCCAGCAGGCTCAGCCCAGGGCTGGATAACTATGGCTACACCTTC.

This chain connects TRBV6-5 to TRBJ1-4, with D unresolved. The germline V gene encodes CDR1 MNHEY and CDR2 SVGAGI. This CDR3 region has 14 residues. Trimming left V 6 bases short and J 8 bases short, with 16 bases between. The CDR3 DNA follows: TGTGCCAGCAGCCCTGACGGTTTTAGGGAAAAACTGTTTTTT. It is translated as CASSPDGFREKLFF.

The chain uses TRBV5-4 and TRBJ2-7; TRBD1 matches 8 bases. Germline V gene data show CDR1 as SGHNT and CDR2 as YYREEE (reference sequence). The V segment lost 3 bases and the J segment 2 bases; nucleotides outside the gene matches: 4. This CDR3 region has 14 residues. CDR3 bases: TGTGCCAGCAGCTCTCCAGGGGGCACCTACGAGCAGTACTTC. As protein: CASSSPGGTYEQYF.

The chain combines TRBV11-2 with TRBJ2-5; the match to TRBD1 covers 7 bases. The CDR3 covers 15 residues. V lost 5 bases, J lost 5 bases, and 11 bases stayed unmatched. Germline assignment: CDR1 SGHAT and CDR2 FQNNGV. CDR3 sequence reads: CASSPGQPERETQYF. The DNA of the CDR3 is TGTGCCAGCAGCCCGGGACAGCCAGAAAGGGAGACCCAGTACTTC.

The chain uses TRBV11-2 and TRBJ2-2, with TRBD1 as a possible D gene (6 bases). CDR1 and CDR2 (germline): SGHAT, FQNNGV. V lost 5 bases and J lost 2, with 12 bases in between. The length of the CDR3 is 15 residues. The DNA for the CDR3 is TGTGCCAGCAGCCACCGGACAGCAAACACCGGGGAGCTGTTTTTT. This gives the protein CASSHRTANTGELFF.

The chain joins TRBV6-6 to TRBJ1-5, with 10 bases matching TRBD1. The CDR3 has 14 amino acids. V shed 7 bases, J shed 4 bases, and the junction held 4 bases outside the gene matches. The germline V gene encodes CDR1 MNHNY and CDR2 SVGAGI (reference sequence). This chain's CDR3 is CASNDRGRNQPQHF. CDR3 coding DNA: TGTGCCAGCAACGACAGGGGGCGAAATCAGCCCCAGCATTTT.

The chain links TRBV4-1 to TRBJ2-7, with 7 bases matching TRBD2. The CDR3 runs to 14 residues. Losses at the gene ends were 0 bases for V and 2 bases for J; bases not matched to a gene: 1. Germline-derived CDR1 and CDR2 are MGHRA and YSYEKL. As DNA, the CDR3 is TGCGCCAGCAGCCAAGAAGCGGGGCCCTACGAGCAGTACTTC. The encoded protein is CASSQEAGPYEQYF.

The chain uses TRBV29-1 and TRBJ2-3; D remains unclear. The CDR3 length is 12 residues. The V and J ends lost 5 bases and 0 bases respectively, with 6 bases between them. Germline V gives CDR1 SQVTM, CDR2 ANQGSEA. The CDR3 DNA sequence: TGCAGCGTTTTCGGCAGCACAGATACGCAGTATTTT. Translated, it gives CSVFGSTDTQYF.

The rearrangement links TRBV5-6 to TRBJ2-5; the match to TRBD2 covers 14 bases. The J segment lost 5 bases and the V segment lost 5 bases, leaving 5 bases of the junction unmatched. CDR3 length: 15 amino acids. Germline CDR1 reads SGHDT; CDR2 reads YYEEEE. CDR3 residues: CASRGLAGGRETQYF. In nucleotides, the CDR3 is TGTGCCAGCAGAGGACTAGCGGGAGGAAGGGAGACCCAGTACTTC.

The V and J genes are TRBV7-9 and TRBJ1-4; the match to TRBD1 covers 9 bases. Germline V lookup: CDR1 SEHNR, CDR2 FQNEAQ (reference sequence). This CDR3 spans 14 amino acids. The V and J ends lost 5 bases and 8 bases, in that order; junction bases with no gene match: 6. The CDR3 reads CASSPGQGGEKLFF. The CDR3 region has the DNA TGTGCCAGCAGCCCGGGACAGGGAGGCGAAAAACTGTTTTTT.

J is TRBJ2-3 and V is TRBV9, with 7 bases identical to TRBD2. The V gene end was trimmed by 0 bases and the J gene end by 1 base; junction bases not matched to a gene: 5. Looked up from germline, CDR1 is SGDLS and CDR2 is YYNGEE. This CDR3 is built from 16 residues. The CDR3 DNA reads TGTGCCAGCAGCGTAGTGGCGGGAGAGGGCACAGATACGCAGTATTTT. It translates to CASSVVAGEGTDTQYF.

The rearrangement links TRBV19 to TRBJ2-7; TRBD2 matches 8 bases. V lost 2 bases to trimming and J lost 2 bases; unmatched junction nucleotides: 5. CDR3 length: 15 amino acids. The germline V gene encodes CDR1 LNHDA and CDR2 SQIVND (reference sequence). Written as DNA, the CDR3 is TGTGCCAGTAGTATAATAGCGGGACAAACCTACGAGCAGTACTTC. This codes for CASSIIAGQTYEQYF.

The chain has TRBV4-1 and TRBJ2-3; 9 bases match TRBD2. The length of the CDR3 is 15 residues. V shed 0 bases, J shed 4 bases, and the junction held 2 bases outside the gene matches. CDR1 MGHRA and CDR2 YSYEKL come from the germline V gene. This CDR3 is CASSQDASGADTQYF. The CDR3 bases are TGCGCCAGCAGCCAAGATGCTAGCGGGGCAGATACGCAGTATTTT.

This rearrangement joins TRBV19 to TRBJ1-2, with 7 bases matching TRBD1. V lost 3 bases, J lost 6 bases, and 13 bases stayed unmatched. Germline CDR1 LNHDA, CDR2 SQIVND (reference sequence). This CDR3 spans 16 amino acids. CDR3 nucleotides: TGTGCCAGTAGTATCCCCGGTCGGGACAGTACGAATGGCTACACCTTC. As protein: CASSIPGRDSTNGYTF.

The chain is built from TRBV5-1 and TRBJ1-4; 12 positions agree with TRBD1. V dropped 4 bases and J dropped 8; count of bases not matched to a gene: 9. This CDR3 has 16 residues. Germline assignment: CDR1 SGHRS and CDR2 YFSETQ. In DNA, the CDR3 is TGCGCCAGCAGCATGGGACAGGGGGCGCGATGGGAAAAACTGTTTTTT. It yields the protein CASSMGQGARWEKLFF.

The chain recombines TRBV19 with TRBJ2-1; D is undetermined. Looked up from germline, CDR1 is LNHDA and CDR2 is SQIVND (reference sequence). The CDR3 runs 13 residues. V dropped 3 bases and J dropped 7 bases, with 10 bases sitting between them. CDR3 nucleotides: TGTGCCAGTAGTATGGGATCGGGTAATGAGCAGTTCTTC. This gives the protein CASSMGSGNEQFF.

CDR3 amino acids: CASKPMLIANGELFF. In DNA, the CDR3 is TGTGCCAGCAAACCGATGTTAATCGCGAACGGGGAGCTGTTTTTT. The V call is TRBV7-3, the J call TRBJ2-2, with D uncertain. Germline-derived CDR1 and CDR2 are SGHTA and FQGTGA. This CDR3 is built from 15 residues. The V gene lost 7 bases and the J gene lost 7 bases, with 19 bases spanning the gap.

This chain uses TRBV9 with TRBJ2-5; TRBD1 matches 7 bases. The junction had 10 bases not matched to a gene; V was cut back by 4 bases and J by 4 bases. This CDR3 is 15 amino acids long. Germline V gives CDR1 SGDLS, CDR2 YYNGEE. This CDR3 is CASSITGATGETQYF. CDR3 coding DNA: TGTGCCAGCAGCATTACAGGGGCGACGGGAGAGACCCAGTACTTC.

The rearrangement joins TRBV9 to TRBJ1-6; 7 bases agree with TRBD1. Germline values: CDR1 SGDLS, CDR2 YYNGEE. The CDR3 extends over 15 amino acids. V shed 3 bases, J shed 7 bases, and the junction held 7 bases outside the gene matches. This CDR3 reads CASSALGQRNSPLHF. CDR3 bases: TGTGCCAGCAGCGCCCTGGGACAGAGAAATTCACCCCTCCACTTT.